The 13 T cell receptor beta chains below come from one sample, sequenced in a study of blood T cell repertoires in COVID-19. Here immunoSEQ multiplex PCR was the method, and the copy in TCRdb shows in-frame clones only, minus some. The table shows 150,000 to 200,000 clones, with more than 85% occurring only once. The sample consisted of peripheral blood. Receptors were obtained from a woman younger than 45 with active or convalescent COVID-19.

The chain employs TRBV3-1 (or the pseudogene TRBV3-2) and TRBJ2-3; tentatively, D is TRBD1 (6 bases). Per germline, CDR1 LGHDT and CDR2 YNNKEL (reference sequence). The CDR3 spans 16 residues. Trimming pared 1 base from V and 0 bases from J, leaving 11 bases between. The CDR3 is CASSQARGSSTDTQYF. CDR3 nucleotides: TGTGCCAGCAGCCAAGCCAGGGGTTCTAGCACAGATACGCAGTATTTT.

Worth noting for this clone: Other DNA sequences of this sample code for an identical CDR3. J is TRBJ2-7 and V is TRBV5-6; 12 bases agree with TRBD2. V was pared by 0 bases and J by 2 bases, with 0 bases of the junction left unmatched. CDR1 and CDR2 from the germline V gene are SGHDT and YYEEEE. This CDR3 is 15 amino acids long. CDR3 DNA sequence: TGTGCCAGCAGCTTGGGGACTAGCGGGACCTACGAGCAGTACTTC. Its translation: CASSLGTSGTYEQYF.

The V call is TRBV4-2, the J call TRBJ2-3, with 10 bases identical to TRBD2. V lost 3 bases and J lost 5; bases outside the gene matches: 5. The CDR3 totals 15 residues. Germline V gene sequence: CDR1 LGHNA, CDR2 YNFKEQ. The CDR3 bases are TGTGCCAGCAGCCAGCTAGCGGGGGTGAAAGATACGCAGTATTTT. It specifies CASSQLAGVKDTQYF.

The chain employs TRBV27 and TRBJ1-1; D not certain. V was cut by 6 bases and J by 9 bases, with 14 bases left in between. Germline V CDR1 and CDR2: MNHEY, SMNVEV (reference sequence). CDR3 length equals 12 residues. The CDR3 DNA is TGTGCCAGCAGAGATAGGAGCTCGCAAGCTTTCTTT. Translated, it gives CASRDRSSQAFF.

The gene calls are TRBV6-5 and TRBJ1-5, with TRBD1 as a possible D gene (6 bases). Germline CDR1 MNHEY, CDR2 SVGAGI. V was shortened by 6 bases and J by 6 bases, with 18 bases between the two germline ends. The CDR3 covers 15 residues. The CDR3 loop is CASSTMSGGTQPQHF. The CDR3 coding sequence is TGTGCCAGCAGCACCATGTCGGGGGGCACTCAGCCCCAGCATTTT.

CDR3 region: CASKPGPAGETQYF. The CDR3, as DNA: TGTGCCAGCAAACCGGGACCAGCGGGCGAGACCCAGTACTTC. J is TRBJ2-5 and V is TRBV6-6, with D perhaps matching TRBD2 (6 bases). The CDR3 covers 14 residues. Germline V lookup: CDR1 MNHNY, CDR2 SVGAGI (reference sequence). V was cut by 7 bases and J by 5 bases, with 17 bases left in between.

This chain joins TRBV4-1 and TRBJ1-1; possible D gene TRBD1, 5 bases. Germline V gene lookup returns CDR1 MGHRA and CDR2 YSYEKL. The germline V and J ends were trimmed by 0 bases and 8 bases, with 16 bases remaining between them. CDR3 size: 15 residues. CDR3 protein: CASSQEGGGLAEAFF. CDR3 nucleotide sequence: TGCGCCAGCAGCCAAGAAGGCGGGGGTCTGGCCGAAGCTTTCTTT.

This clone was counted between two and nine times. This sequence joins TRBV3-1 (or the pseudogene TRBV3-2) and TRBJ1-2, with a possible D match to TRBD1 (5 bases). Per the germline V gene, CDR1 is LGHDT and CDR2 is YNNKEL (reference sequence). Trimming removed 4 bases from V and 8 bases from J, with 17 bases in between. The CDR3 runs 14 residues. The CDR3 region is CASSPLGGSDGYTF. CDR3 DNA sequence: TGTGCCAGCAGCCCCCTCGGGGGAAGCGACGGCTACACCTTC.

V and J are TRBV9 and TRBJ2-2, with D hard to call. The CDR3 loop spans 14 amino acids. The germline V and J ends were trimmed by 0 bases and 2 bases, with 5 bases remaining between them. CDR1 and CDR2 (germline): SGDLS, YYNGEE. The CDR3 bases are TGTGCCAGCAGCGTAGTTTTAAACACCGGGGAGCTGTTTTTT. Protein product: CASSVVLNTGELFF.

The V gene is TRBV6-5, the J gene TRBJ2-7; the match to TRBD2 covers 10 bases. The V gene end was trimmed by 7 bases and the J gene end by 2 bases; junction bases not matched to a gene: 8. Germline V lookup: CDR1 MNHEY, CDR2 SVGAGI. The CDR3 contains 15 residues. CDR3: CASKASGSVTYEQYF. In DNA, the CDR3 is TGTGCCAGCAAGGCTAGCGGGAGTGTAACCTACGAGCAGTACTTC.

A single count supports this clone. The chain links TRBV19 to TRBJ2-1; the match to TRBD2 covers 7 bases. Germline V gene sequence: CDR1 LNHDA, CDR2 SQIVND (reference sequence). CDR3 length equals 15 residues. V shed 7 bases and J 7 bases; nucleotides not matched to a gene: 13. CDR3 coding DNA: TGTGCCAGTATGGATCCAGGACTAGGTAAAAATGAGCAGTTCTTC. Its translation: CASMDPGLGKNEQFF.

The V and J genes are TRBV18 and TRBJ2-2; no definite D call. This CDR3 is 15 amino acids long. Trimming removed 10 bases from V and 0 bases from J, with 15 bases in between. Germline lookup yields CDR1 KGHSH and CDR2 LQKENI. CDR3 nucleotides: TGTGCCACCCCTAGTTCCCAGTCGAACACCGGGGAGCTGTTTTTT. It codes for CATPSSQSNTGELFF.

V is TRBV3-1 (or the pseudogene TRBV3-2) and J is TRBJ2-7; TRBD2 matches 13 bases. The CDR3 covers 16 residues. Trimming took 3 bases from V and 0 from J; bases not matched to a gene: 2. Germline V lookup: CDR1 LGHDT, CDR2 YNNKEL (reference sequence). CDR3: CASSQGLAGLSYEQYF. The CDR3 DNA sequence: TGTGCCAGCAGCCAGGGACTAGCGGGACTCTCCTACGAGCAGTACTTC.